The clone carrying this T cell receptor (beta chain) was observed a few times. Its antigen is unidentified. The data stem from a study of T cells in tumors after PD-1 blockade. Study-level background: Peripheral blood samples averaged around 38,000 unique clonotypes and 113,528 templates. Points from the study as a whole: Blood contained about 40% of the tumor's TCR clonotypes.

Template: tumor biopsy or peripheral blood genomic DNA, 616-6,004 ng per sample. Trimming cost V 6 bases and J 1 base, with 12 bases left between them. Germline loops: CDR1 MNHEY, CDR2 SMNVEV (reference sequence). This CDR3 spans 14 amino acids. The data were produced by immunoSEQ multiplex PCR, yet TCRdb's version contains in-frame clones alone and is incomplete. The sample has approximately 34,000 clones; around 73% are singletons. This chain uses TRBV27 with TRBJ2-5; a weak D match, TRBD2 (6 bases). This sequence was found in a human donor with basal cell carcinoma. The sample in question was PBMCs, obtained after anti-PD-1 treatment. The CDR3 protein is CASSSGGAQETQYF. The CDR3 bases are TGTGCCAGCAGCTCCGGGGGTGCCCAAGAGACCCAGTACTTC.